The clone carrying this TCR beta chain was picked up a small number of times. The antigen is unknown. The CDR3 is made up of 15 amino acids. CDR1 is SGHTA and CDR2 is FQGTGA in the germline V gene. V was pared by 1 base and J by 4 bases, with 13 bases between. These data come from a study of post-analysis software for immune sequencing data. Study background: Both relapsing-remitting and secondary progressive multiple sclerosis featured among the disease courses, as did progressive-relapsing multiple sclerosis.

Tagging with unique molecular identifiers was a feature of the TCR beta cDNA libraries. Input amounts of roughly 0.85 to 10 million T cells were used. These gave roughly 0.5 million cDNA molecules, so each molecule approximated one T cell. Using its own MiXCR run on the PCR reads, TCRdb lists one record per CDR3 protein. The table has fewer than 900,000 distinct CDR3 sequences, around 46% seen once. Study-level results: Those with multiple sclerosis, the patient group, showed significantly lower normalized Chao1 diversity than controls. F measure grouped same-batch samples tightly together. There were five TRBV segments more frequent in patients than controls, and TRBV5-6, TRBV5-1 and TRBV20-1 were among them.

This clonotype originated in a girl between 10 and 17 years old with multiple sclerosis. The rearrangement joins TRBV7-3 to TRBJ2-5; D tentatively fits TRBD1 or TRBD2 (6 bases each). The material sequenced was blood. The CDR3, as DNA: TGTGCCAGCAGCTTAAAGGGGGAGGTAGGAGAGACCCAGTACTTC. Its protein product is CASSLKGEVGETQYF.